This entry concerns a single T cell receptor (beta chain). Its target antigen remains unknown. Per-base quality was not reported, and no clone a single base away is much larger than it. V loses 2 bases at its end and J loses 1 base; junction bases beyond the gene matches: 8. The CDR3 holds 16 amino acids from the cysteine to the phenylalanine. Just the 48-base CDR3 DNA is kept, in frame starting at base 1. Reading the germline V gene gives CDR1 MDHEN and CDR2 SYDVKM. This record belongs to a study of shared clonotypes between healthy human individuals (dated by TCRdb to 2020 to 2021). Background on the whole study: The cohort included a few men and two women between 18 and 49 years of age. Per donor, three plates each were used for CD4 naive and CD4 memory, two for CD8 naive, and one for CD8 memory. Blood TCR repertoires of several healthy adults were deeply sequenced to estimate repertoire size and the extent of clonotype sharing between individuals. Libraries were prepared and TCR repertoires were sequenced by different laboratories using diverse techniques, in order to increase sequencing depth and limit assay-specific biases. Per donor, leukapheresis produced somewhere between about 0.85 and 8.9 billion PBMCs. What the authors observed across the whole study: Clonotypes shared by all four sorted-subset donors showed higher generation probabilities than non-shared clonotypes. Estimated clonotype richness was generally larger for naive than for memory subsets. Incomplete sequencing was indicated by rarefaction of sorted-subset datasets, despite the large sequencing depth. Sampling was restricted to blood, and TCR repertoires in tissue are likely to differ from TCR repertoires in blood. The small number of donors limited the genetic and exposure-history diversity represented. Across a few donors, approximately 5% of naive CD4, more than 3% of naive CD8, about 2.3% of memory CD4, and approximately 0.4% of memory CD8 clonotypes were shared. Pairwise subsampling led to the expectation that sequencing depth would affect the degree of clonotype sharing among donors.

Using the deep immunoSEQ assay, multiplex PCR amplified TCR CDR3 regions from genomic DNA. Extracted genomic DNA from each cell subset was distributed evenly across all wells of several immunoSEQ 96-well plates, and each plate was treated as a replicate. For sorted subsets, each replicate PCR was loaded with around 220 ng genomic DNA, equivalent to 30,000 or so T cell genomes. Purified libraries were measured with a Qubit 3.0 fluorometer, size-checked on a Bioanalyzer 2100, and measured again with the KAPA Library Quantification kit. Every immunoSEQ 96-well plate was sequenced on a separate single-read 150-cycle Illumina NextSeq 550 flow cell. The authors' pipeline ran thus. The immunoSEQ output contained only junctional sequences without quality scores, so filtering could not match that applied to full-length reads. Sequences were annotated with PyIR, a Python wrapper for IgBLAST v1.9, using IMGT germline references to assign V/J genes and CDR3. Any read was removed if the V/J assignment was weak (E-value above 1e-6), the CDR3 was missing, or the read contained stop codons, out-of-frame junctions, or ambiguous translated residues. V3J clonotypes were defined by identical inferred V gene, J gene, and CDR3 amino acid sequence. The percentage overlap between two repertoires was calculated by dividing the number of shared unique clonotypes by the size of the smaller repertoire. Three approaches were used to assess repertoire richness: RTK rarefaction, the Chao1 estimator, and Recon v2.1 estimates of unobserved clonotypes. OLGA was used to compute generation probabilities for all TCRbeta clonotypes that the gDNA method yielded from several donors. Here the immuneACCESS table is served through TCRdb, limited to in-frame sequences with V and J called. Missing clones are a known gap in these copies; in checked studies unresolved V genes cover under half, and the rest lacks a known reason. That table supplies the V and J calls and clone size; D and trimming were determined from the DNA. The table for this sample lists roughly 590,000 clones; less than 97% of them were counted only once. The ten largest clones take up about 0.11% of the sample.

CD8 naive samples were obtained by positive selection for CCR7 among CD45RO-negative cells, yielding a CD45RA+CCR7+ population from which TemRA cells were excluded. The donors were healthy, HIV-negative adults who had no recently reported acute infections or vaccinations. Every donor was a Caucasian adult residing in Nashville, Tennessee, USA. Blood was collected by leukapheresis, and PBMCs were isolated by Ficoll-Histopaque density gradient centrifugation and then cryopreserved in liquid nitrogen vapor phase. Analytical flow cytometry was used to check the purity and quantity of each magnetically sorted T cell population. Each sorted fraction had its genomic DNA isolated and then quantified by UV absorbance on a Nanodrop 2000c.

Input material: naive CD8+ T cells sorted from blood. The sample's cell subset or site label, decoded: CD45RA+CCR7+. Recombination connected TRBV28 to TRBJ2-7; TRBD2 matches 7 bases in the middle. This clonotype was obtained from a woman aged 25 to 39 in good health. The nucleotide sequence reads TGTGCCAGCAGTTTAGTCGAGCGGGGTGGGTCCTACGAGCAGTACTTC. Its protein reads: CASSLVERGGSYEQYF. With the portions outside the CDR3 filled from the reference TRBV28 and TRBJ2-7 genes, the complete variable region becomes DVKVTQSSRYLVKRTGEKVFLECVQDMDHENMFWYRQDPGLGLRLIYFSYDVKMKEKGDIPEGYSVSREKKERFSLILESASTNQTSMYLCASSLVERGGSYEQYFGPGTRLTVT.